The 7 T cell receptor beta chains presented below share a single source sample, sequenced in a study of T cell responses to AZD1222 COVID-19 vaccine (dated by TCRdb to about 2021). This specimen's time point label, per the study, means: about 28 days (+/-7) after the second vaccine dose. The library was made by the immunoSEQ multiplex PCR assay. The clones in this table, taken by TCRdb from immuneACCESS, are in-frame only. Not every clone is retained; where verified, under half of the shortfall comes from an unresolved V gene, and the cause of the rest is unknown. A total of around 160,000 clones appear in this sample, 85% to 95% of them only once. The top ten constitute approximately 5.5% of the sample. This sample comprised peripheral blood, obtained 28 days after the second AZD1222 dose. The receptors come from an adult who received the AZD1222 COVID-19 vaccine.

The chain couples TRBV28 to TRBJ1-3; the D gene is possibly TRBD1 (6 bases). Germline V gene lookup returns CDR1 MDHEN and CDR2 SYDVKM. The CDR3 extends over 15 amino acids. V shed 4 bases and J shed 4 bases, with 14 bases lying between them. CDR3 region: CASSYPGTKGNTIYF. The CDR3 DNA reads TGTGCCAGCAGTTACCCCGGGACAAAAGGAAACACCATATATTTT. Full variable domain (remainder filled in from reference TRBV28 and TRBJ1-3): DVKVTQSSRYLVKRTGEKVFLECVQDMDHENMFWYRQDPGLGLRLIYFSYDVKMKEKGDIPEGYSVSREKKERFSLILESASTNQTSMYLCASSYPGTKGNTIYFGEGSWLTVV.

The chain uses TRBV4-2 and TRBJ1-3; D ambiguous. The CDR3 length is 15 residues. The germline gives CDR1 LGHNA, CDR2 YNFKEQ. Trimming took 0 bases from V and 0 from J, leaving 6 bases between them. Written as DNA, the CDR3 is TGTGCCAGCAGCCAAGATATAGTCTCTGGAAACACCATATATTTT. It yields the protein CASSQDIVSGNTIYF.

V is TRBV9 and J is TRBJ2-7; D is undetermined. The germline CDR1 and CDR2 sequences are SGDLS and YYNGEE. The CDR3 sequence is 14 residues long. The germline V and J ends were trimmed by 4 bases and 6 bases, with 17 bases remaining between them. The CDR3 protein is CASSPDAPGGEQYF. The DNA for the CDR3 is TGTGCCAGCAGCCCCGATGCGCCCGGTGGCGAGCAGTACTTC.

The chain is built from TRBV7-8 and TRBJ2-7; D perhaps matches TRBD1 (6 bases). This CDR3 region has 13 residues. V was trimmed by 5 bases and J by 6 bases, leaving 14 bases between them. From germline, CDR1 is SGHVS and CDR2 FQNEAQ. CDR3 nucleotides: TGTGCCAGCAGCCGGACAGTCTTGGGCGAGCAGTACTTC. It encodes CASSRTVLGEQYF. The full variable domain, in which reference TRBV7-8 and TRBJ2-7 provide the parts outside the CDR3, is GAGVSQSPRYKVAKRGQDVALRCDPISGHVSLFWYQQALGQGPEFLTYFQNEAQLDKSGLPSDRFFAERPEGSVSTLKIQRTQQEDSAVYLCASSRTVLGEQYFGPGTRLTVT.

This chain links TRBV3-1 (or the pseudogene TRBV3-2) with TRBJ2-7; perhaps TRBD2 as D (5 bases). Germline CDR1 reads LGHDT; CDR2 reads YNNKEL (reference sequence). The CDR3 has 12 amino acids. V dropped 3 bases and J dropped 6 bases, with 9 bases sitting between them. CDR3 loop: CASSQSDSEQYF. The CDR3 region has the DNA TGTGCCAGCAGCCAGTCGGACTCCGAGCAGTACTTC.

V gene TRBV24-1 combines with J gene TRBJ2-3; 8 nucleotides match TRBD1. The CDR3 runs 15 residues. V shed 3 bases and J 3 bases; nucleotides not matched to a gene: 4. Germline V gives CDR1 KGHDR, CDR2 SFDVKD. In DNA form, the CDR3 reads TGTGCCACCAGTGATCCCCGGGACAGGACAGATACGCAGTATTTT. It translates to CATSDPRDRTDTQYF.

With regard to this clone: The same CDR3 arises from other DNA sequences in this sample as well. The CDR3 sequence is CASSPSYEQYF. CDR3 bases: TGTGCCAGCAGTCCGTCCTACGAGCAGTACTTC. The chain is built from TRBV6-2 or TRBV6-3 and TRBJ2-7; the D is unclear. Trimming shortened V by 5 bases and J by 1 base, and 3 bases separated the two germline ends. Germline CDR1 and CDR2: MNHEY and SVGEGT. This CDR3 comprises 11 residues.